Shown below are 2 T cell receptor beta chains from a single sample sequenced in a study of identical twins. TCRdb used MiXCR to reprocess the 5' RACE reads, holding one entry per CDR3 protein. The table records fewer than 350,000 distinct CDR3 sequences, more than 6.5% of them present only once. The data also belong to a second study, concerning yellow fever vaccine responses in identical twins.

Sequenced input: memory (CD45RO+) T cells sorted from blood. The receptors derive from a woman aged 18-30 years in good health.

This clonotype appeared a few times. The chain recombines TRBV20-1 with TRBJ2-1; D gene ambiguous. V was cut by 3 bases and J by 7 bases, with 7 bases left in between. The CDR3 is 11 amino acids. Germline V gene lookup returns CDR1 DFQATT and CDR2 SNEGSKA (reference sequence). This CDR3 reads CSASSWNEQFF. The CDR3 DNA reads TGCAGTGCTAGTTCTTGGAATGAGCAGTTCTTC.

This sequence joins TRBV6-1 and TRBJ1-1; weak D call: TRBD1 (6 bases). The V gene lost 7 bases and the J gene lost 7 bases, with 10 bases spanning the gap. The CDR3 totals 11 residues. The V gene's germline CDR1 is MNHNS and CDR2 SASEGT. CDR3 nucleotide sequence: TGTGCCAGCAACCCAGGGGTTGAAGCTTTCTTT. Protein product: CASNPGVEAFF.